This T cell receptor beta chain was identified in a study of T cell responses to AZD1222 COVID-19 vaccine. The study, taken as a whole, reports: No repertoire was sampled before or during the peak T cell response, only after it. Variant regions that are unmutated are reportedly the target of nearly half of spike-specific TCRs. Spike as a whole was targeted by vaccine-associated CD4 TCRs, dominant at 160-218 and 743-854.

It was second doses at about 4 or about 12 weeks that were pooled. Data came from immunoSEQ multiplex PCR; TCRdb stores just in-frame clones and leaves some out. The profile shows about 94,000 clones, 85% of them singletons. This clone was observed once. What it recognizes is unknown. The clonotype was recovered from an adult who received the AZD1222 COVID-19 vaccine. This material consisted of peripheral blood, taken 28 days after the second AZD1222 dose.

The CDR3 DNA follows: TGTGCCAGCAGTTTATTTCCTAGCGGAACCTACGAGCAGTACTTC. Translation: CASSLFPSGTYEQYF. V and J are TRBV27 and TRBJ2-7; 7 bases are a match to TRBD2. The germline gives CDR1 MNHEY, CDR2 SMNVEV (reference sequence). V was pared by 1 base and J by 2 bases, with 5 bases of the junction left unmatched. This CDR3 is built from 15 residues.